This TCR beta chain was retrieved from a study of T cells in Graves' hyperthyroidism and ophthalmopathy. Broader study findings: Blood also contained most expanded thyroid clonotypes above 0.001.

TCR beta CDR3 regions were amplified from RNA transcripts. Carried out on the TCR CDR3, a first-round RT-PCR used the HTBI primer set. TCRdb independently ran MiXCR on the multiplex PCR reads; one entry per CDR3 protein. The data hold roughly 600,000 distinct CDR3 sequences, with 13% to 15% observed a single time. The table lists this clonotype with many counts. Its target is unknown. The germline gives CDR1 KGHSH, CDR2 LQKENI. J gave up 8 bases and V 6 bases, and 9 bases lay outside the gene matches. This CDR3 is 14 amino acids long. The chain uses TRBV18 and TRBJ2-1, with 8 bases matching TRBD2. The receptor's source is a woman between 50 and 59 years old with Graves' ophthalmopathy. The sequencing input was blood. Here the CDR3 DNA reads TGTGCCAGCTCGACAGCGGGAGTAGGTGATGAGCAGTTCTTC. Amino acids: CASSTAGVGDEQFF.